The 27 T cell receptor beta chains below were found in one sample sequenced in a study of regulatory T cells in long-lasting Graves disease. Arm-PCR of CDR3 regions and iRepertoire HTBI primers were the basis on which TCR beta libraries were built. TCRdb reprocessed the multiplex PCR reads with MiXCR, giving one entry per CDR3 protein. The profile covers nearly 350,000 distinct CDR3 sequences, with less than 20% appearing a single time and about 29% taken by the ten largest. Time point of the sample: persistent/refractory GD, antithyroid drugs over 5 years with positive TRAb. With RNA extracted from PBMCs as input, the TCR library was made. The specimen comprised peripheral blood mononuclear cells (PBMCs), sampled when the disease was refractory, from a patient treated with antithyroid drugs. These receptors all stem from a female donor with Graves disease.

As DNA, the CDR3 is TGCAGTGCTAGCGGATTTGGGGTCGGGACAGGGGACTACAATGAGCAGTTCTTC. Protein product: CSASGFGVGTGDYNEQFF. The chain joins TRBV20-1 to TRBJ2-1; the match to TRBD1 covers 10 bases. From germline, CDR1 is DFQATT and CDR2 SNEGSKA (reference sequence). The CDR3 runs 18 residues. With V trimmed by 3 bases and J by 3 bases, 14 bases remained unmatched.

This clonotype showed up many times. The genes are TRBV6-1 and TRBJ2-7; no clear D. The CDR3 loop spans 13 amino acids. Per the germline V gene, CDR1 is MNHNS and CDR2 is SASEGT. Trimming stripped 6 bases from V and 2 bases from J, with 11 bases between. CDR3 sequence (DNA): TGTGCCAGCAGGGCCGACACGACCTACGAGCAGTACTTC. Its translation: CASRADTTYEQYF.

There are many counts of this clonotype. The chain recombines TRBV5-1 with TRBJ1-6, with 9 bases that match TRBD1. This CDR3 contains 15 residues. V gave up 0 bases and J gave up 9 bases; unmatched junction bases: 4. Germline V gene sequence: CDR1 SGHRS, CDR2 YFSETQ. The CDR3 loop reads CASSLAGQGRSPLHF. The CDR3 DNA reads as TGCGCCAGCAGCTTGGCCGGACAGGGGCGTTCACCCCTCCACTTT.

To note about this clonotype: A much larger clone lies one base from this, so it may be a read error. The chain joins TRBV7-2 to TRBJ2-7; D unclear. The CDR3 runs 13 residues. Trimming took off 5 bases at V and 3 bases at J, with 11 bases between the two ends. Germline loops: CDR1 SGHTA, CDR2 FQGNSA. CDR3 in DNA: TGTGCCAGCAGCCCAACCCGGGTCTACGAGCAGTACTTC. This codes for CASSPTRVYEQYF.

About this clonotype itself: No conserved phenylalanine or tryptophan ends this CDR3, so it is likely a read error. No DNA is shown, since the ends of the CDR3 on it are uncertain; the CDR3 is the one TCRdb lists. V gene TRBV11-2 combines with J gene TRBJ2-1; TRBD2, the table's D call, lacks a check against the DNA. Germline loops: CDR1 SGHAT, CDR2 FQNNGV. The CDR3 extends over 12 residues, inclusive of both ends. CDR3 in amino acids: CASSLDFGPLLL.

Comments on this clonotype: The germline gene is not matched at one end of the junction; a read error may be the cause. V is TRBV5-1 and J is TRBJ1-2, with a weak D call TRBD1 (5 bases). CDR1 and CDR2 (germline): SGHRS, YFSETQ. This CDR3 region has 12 residues. CDR3 sequence: CASSLEGYGHTF. CDR3 coding DNA: TGCGCCAGCAGCTTGGAGGGGTATGGCCACACCTTC. Full variable domain (remainder filled in from reference TRBV5-1 and TRBJ1-2): KAGVTQTPRYLIKTRGQQVTLSCSPISGHRSVSWYQQTPGQGLQFLFEYFSETQRNKGNFPGRFSGRQFSNSRSEMNVSTLELGDSALYLCASSLEGYGHTFGSGTRLTVV.

Turning to this clonotype: Mismatch with germline at one junction end may stem from a read error. V usage is TRBV7-2 and J usage is TRBJ1-1; D is perhaps TRBD1 (5 bases). Germline-derived CDR1 and CDR2 are SGHTA and FQGNSA. This CDR3 has 15 amino acids. The CDR3 region is CASSLWKGLKTEAFF. CDR3 bases: TGTGCCAGCAGCTTATGGAAGGGGTTGAAGACTGAAGCTTTCTTT.

The table lists this clonotype with many counts. The chain carries TRBV5-5 and TRBJ2-2; TRBD2 matches 9 bases. The CDR3 contains 16 residues. V was pared by 0 bases and J by 4 bases, with 4 bases of the junction left unmatched. Germline CDR1 and CDR2: SGHKS and YYEKEE (reference sequence). The CDR3 DNA is TGTGCCAGCAGCTTGGATCTAGCGGGGTTCACCGGGGAGCTGTTTTTT. It codes for CASSLDLAGFTGELFF.

The chain combines TRBV5-1 with TRBJ1-6; tentative D call: TRBD1 (6 bases). The CDR3 is made up of 14 amino acids. Germline CDR1 is SGHRS and CDR2 is YFSETQ. Trimming removed 4 bases at V and 7 bases at J, with 12 bases between. CDR3 in amino acids: CASSISQGNSPLHF. For the CDR3, the DNA is TGCGCCAGCAGCATTAGCCAGGGGAATTCACCCCTCCACTTT.

Here the CDR3 DNA reads TGTGCCAGCAGCGTGATCCTCGCGGGACCTCAAGAGACCCAGTACTTC. The encoded protein is CASSVILAGPQETQYF. The genes are TRBV9 and TRBJ2-5; a possible D gene is TRBD2 (6 bases). Trimming left V 2 bases short and J 2 bases short, with 16 bases between. CDR3 size: 16 residues. Germline V lookup: CDR1 SGDLS, CDR2 YYNGEE.

This clonotype was detected many times. The CDR3 protein is CAWSLRSGVRNTEAFF. As DNA, the CDR3 is TGTGCCTGGAGTCTGAGATCAGGGGTTAGGAATACTGAAGCTTTCTTT. The chain links TRBV30 to TRBJ1-1, with a tentative D call TRBD1 (6 bases). Germline CDR1 GTSNPN, CDR2 SVGIG (reference sequence). V lost 2 bases and J 5 bases, leaving 21 bases between the germline ends. This CDR3 region has 16 residues.

V usage is TRBV13 and J usage is TRBJ2-7; D is perhaps TRBD2 (6 bases). Germline V CDR1 and CDR2: PRHDT, FYEKMQ (reference sequence). The CDR3 covers 15 residues. Trimming took 9 bases from V and 3 from J, leaving 21 bases between them. CDR3 in amino acids: CASTHGGTSLYEQYF. CDR3 DNA: TGTGCCAGTACCCACGGCGGGACTTCCCTCTACGAGCAGTACTTC.

This clonotype was observed a few times. No conserved phenylalanine or tryptophan ends this CDR3, so it is likely a read error. The CDR3 DNA follows: TGTGCCAGCAGCTTCAGGGGCTCCTACGAGCAGTACTCC. Its protein product is CASSFRGSYEQYS. The chain employs TRBV28 and TRBJ2-7, with TRBD1 as a possible D gene (6 bases). Per germline, CDR1 MDHEN and CDR2 SYDVKM. V was clipped by 6 bases and J by 0 bases, with 9 bases between them. This CDR3 region has 13 residues.

The table lists this clonotype with a few counts. V usage is TRBV27 and J usage is TRBJ1-6; D possibly corresponds to TRBD1 (6 bases). Germline V gene sequence: CDR1 MNHEY, CDR2 SMNVEV (reference sequence). There are 13 residues in the CDR3. V was shortened by 4 bases and J by 8 bases, with 9 bases between the two germline ends. Here the CDR3 reads CASSWGAYSPLHF. DNA for the CDR3: TGTGCCAGCAGTTGGGGGGCTTATTCACCCCTCCACTTT.

The chain links TRBV5-1 to TRBJ2-7, with 7 bases fitting TRBD1. V lost 1 base, J lost 4 bases, and 8 bases stayed unmatched. In germline, CDR1 is SGHRS, CDR2 YFSETQ. This CDR3 is 15 amino acids long. CDR3: CASSLWGQTSYEQYF. DNA for the CDR3: TGCGCCAGCAGCTTGTGGGGACAGACATCTTACGAGCAGTACTTC.

The V gene is TRBV7-2, the J gene TRBJ1-3, with a possible D match to TRBD1 (5 bases). Per germline, CDR1 SGHTA and CDR2 FQGNSA. The CDR3 extends over 14 amino acids. Between the trimmed V and J ends, which lost 0 bases and 4 bases, there was a span of 7 bases. CDR3 amino acids: CASSLATVGNTIYF. In DNA, the CDR3 is TGTGCCAGCAGCTTAGCGACAGTCGGAAACACCATATATTTT.

Ten or more counts support this clonotype. This chain uses TRBV30 with TRBJ1-1, with D unclear. V was shortened by 3 bases and J by 2 bases, with 10 bases between the two germline ends. The CDR3 covers 13 residues. CDR1 and CDR2 from the germline V gene are GTSNPN and SVGIG (reference sequence). The CDR3 nucleotides read TGTGCCTGGAGCCCGTTCCGAAACACTGAAGCTTTCTTT. Its protein is CAWSPFRNTEAFF.

This clonotype occurred many times. The J gene is TRBJ1-2, the V gene TRBV12-5; D unresolved. V lost 6 bases to trimming and J lost 7 bases, with 9 bases between them. The CDR3 runs 11 residues. Germline CDR1 reads LGHNT; CDR2 reads FRNRAP. DNA for the CDR3: TGTGCTAGTGGCCGGGGTAGTGGCTACACCTTC. Protein sequence: CASGRGSGYTF.

This clonotype was detected many times. The V gene is TRBV15, the J gene TRBJ2-7, with D hard to call. The V gene's germline CDR1 is LNHNV and CDR2 YYDKDF (reference sequence). The CDR3 contains 15 residues. Trimming removed 0 bases at V and 2 bases at J, with 11 bases between. The CDR3 protein is CATSRDSTVTYEQYF. The CDR3, as DNA: TGTGCCACCAGCAGAGATTCGACGGTAACCTACGAGCAGTACTTC. Together with reference TRBV15 and TRBJ2-7, the CDR3 gives the full variable domain: DAMVIQNPRYQVTQFGKPVTLSCSQTLNHNVMYWYQQKSSQAPKLLFHYYDKDFNNEADTPDNFQSRRPNTSFCFLDIRSPGLGDTAMYLCATSRDSTVTYEQYFGPGTRLTVT.

This chain joins TRBV6-2 or TRBV6-3 and TRBJ1-1; maybe TRBD1 (6 bases). CDR3 length: 16 residues. Germline V gene sequence: CDR1 MNHEY, CDR2 SVGEGT. The germline V and J ends were trimmed by 5 bases and 4 bases, with 20 bases remaining between them. The CDR3 sequence: CASSPDRSLSGTEAFF. CDR3 nucleotide sequence: TGTGCCAGCAGTCCCGACAGGAGCCTCAGCGGCACTGAAGCTTTCTTT.

This chain uses TRBV28 with TRBJ1-1, with D perhaps TRBD1 (5 bases). The CDR3 has 15 amino acids. Germline V CDR1 and CDR2: MDHEN, SYDVKM. Trimming took 6 bases from V and 5 from J, leaving 19 bases between them. The CDR3 spells CASSPGGGERTEAFF. The DNA for the CDR3 is TGTGCCAGCAGCCCCGGGGGGGGGGAAAGGACTGAAGCTTTCTTT.

The chain links TRBV5-6 to TRBJ1-1; D remains ambiguous. Trimming removed 5 bases at V and 0 bases at J, with 5 bases between. The CDR3 totals 12 residues. Germline lookup yields CDR1 SGHDT and CDR2 YYEEEE. The CDR3: CASRVLNTEAFF. For the CDR3, the DNA is TGTGCCAGCAGGGTCTTGAACACTGAAGCTTTCTTT.

This clonotype was recorded many times. V is TRBV6-5 and J is TRBJ2-2; no clear D. The germline V gene encodes CDR1 MNHEY and CDR2 SVGAGI. Trimming took off 2 bases at V and 4 bases at J, with 8 bases between the two ends. CDR3 length: 14 amino acids. CDR3 region: CASSYLTATGELFF. The CDR3 DNA reads as TGTGCCAGCAGTTACCTCACCGCCACCGGGGAGCTGTTTTTT.

This chain connects TRBV20-1 to TRBJ2-7, with 7 bases aligning to TRBD2. The ends lost 3 bases at V and 0 bases at J; junction bases unmatched: 8. CDR1 is DFQATT, CDR2 SNEGSKA, per germline (reference sequence). The CDR3 is 15 residues long. The CDR3 sequence is CSARKSGASSYEQYF. CDR3 in DNA: TGCAGTGCTAGGAAAAGCGGGGCAAGCTCCTACGAGCAGTACTTC.

This clonotype was detected a few times. The chain links TRBV19 to TRBJ2-7; D is perhaps TRBD2 (5 bases). Deletions cut 3 bases from V and 2 bases from J, with 8 bases between. The CDR3 is 13 residues long. CDR1 is LNHDA, CDR2 SQIVND, per germline (reference sequence). CDR3 region: CASSIVGAYEQYF. CDR3 DNA: TGTGCCAGTAGTATCGTCGGGGCCTACGAGCAGTACTTC.

This clonotype appeared once. This chain links TRBV4-1 with TRBJ2-1; 8 bases match TRBD2. After removal of 3 bases from V and 10 bases from J, the junction contained 8 bases not matched to a gene. Germline lookup yields CDR1 MGHRA and CDR2 YSYEKL. The CDR3 covers 14 residues. CDR3 loop: CASSHDSGTREQFF. The CDR3 DNA sequence: TGCGCCAGCAGCCACGATTCCGGGACTAGGGAGCAGTTCTTC.

This clonotype was observed a handful of times. The gene calls are TRBV7-2 and TRBJ2-3; TRBD1 or TRBD2 may be the D gene (6 bases each). The V gene lost 5 bases and the J gene lost 0 bases, with 18 bases spanning the gap. The V gene's germline CDR1 is SGHTA and CDR2 FQGNSA. The CDR3 is 17 amino acids. CDR3 sequence (DNA): TGTGCCAGCAGCCTCATGGATACAGGGACTAGCACAGATACGCAGTATTTT. This codes for CASSLMDTGTSTDTQYF.